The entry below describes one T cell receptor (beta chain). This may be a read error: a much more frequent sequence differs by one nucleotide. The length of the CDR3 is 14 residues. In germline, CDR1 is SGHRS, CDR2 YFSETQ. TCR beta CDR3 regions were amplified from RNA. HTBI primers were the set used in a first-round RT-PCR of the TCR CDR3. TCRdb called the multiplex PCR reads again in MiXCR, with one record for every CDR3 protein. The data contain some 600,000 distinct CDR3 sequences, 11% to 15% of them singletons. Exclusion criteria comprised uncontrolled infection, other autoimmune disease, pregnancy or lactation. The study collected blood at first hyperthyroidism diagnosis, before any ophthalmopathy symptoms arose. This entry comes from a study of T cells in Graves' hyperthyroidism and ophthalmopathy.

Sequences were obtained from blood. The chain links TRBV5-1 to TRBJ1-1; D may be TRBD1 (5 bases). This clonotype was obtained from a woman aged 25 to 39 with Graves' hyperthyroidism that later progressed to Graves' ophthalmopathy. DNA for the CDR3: TGCACCAGCACCCTCGGGGGATCGAACACTGAAGCTTTCTTT. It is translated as CTSTLGGSNTEAFF.